This T cell receptor beta chain was sequenced for a study of T cells in Graves' hyperthyroidism and ophthalmopathy. Amplified TCR beta CDR3 regions derived from RNA transcripts. A set of HTBI primers served as the primers for a first-round RT-PCR of the TCR CDR3. One entry per CDR3 protein, called by TCRdb with MiXCR from the multiplex PCR reads. The data show approximately 700,000 distinct CDR3 sequences, 45% seen once. This clonotype was observed many times. V was clipped by 6 bases and J by 8 bases, with 20 bases between them. In germline, CDR1 is SQVTM, CDR2 ANQGSEA. CDR3 length: 14 amino acids. The chain uses TRBV29-1 and TRBJ1-5, with a weak D call TRBD1 (5 bases). The specimen was peripheral blood or thyroid tissue (not recorded which). This TCR derives from an adult man with Graves' disease, either hyperthyroidism or ophthalmopathy (not recorded which). CDR3 sequence (DNA): TGCAGCGTCTCCATGGGGGGAGGTGGGGAGCCCCAGCATTTT. Its protein is CSVSMGGGGEPQHF.